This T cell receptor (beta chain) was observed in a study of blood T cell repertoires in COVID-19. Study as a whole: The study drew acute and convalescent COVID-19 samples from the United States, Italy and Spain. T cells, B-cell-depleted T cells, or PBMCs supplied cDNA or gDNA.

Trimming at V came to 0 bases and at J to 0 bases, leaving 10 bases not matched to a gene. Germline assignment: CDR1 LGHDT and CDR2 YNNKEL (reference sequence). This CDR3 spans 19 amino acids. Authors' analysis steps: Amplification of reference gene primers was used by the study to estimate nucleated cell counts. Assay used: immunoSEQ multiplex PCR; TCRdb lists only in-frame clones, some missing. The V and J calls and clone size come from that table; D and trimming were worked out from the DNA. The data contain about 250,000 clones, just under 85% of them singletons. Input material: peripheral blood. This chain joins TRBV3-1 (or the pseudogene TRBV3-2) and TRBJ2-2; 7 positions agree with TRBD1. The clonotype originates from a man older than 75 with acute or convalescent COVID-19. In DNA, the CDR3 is TGTGCCAGCAGCCAAGATCTTGAGACAGGGAACCCGAACACCGGGGAGCTGTTTTTT. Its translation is CASSQDLETGNPNTGELFF.